This TCR beta chain was found in a study of control samples from healthy donors and cancer patients. The method was immunoSEQ multiplex PCR; TCRdb's version includes in-frame clones alone and lacks a portion of them. The data show roughly 190,000 clones, around 91% seen once. The sample was blood. This sequence was found in a woman aged 30 to 39 in good health.

The CDR3 DNA reads as TGTGCCAGCAGCCCTACAGGGGTCAGTGAAAAACTGTTTTTT. Amino acid sequence: CASSPTGVSEKLFF. V gene TRBV2 combines with J gene TRBJ1-4; 7 nucleotides agree with TRBD1. The CDR3 runs 14 residues. Germline lookup yields CDR1 SNHLY and CDR2 FYNNEI. The V and J ends lost 6 bases and 7 bases, in that order; junction bases with no gene match: 8.